This T cell receptor beta chain was recovered during a study of blood T cells in healthy people across ages. Germline CDR1 is SGHRS and CDR2 is YFSETQ. The CDR3 totals 14 residues. Trimming removed 5 bases from V and 8 bases from J, with 14 bases in between. PCR was performed a second time for about 7 to 12 cycles using a sample-barcoded 5' primer and a J-beta primer mix. TCRdb fed the 5' RACE reads into MiXCR, producing one record per CDR3 protein. The sample carries some 1,000,000 distinct CDR3 sequences, roughly a quarter recorded once. This sample also appeared in a second study, on T cells of mothers and their children.

Sequencing was carried out using blood. This rearrangement joins TRBV5-1 to TRBJ1-6; D gene ambiguous. The source is a girl aged 2 to 10 in good health. DNA for the CDR3: TGCGCCAGCAGAAGAGGAGGGAATGATTCACCCCTCCACTTT. As protein: CASRRGGNDSPLHF.